These T cell receptor beta chains were read from a single sample in a study of T cells in Graves' hyperthyroidism and ophthalmopathy. TCRdb ran MiXCR on the multiplex PCR reads and lists one entry per CDR3 protein. The sample yields hundreds of thousands of distinct CDR3 sequences, 35% to 55% seen once. Material: peripheral blood or thyroid tissue (not recorded which). These receptors originate from a woman under 30 with Graves' hyperthyroidism. Each CDR3 is given with its conserved first and last residue. D genes are given only for firm matches. Clone size is stated in some rows and not others, as once, few, many or a class when expanded.

J,size,V,D,CDR3,DNA
TRBJ2-5,.,TRBV6-5,.,CASSTLRAKETQYF,TGTGCCAGCAGTACCCTCAGGGCGAAAGAGACCCAGTACTTC
TRBJ2-5,.,TRBV7-9,TRBD2,CASSQTSGRGKQETQYF,TGTGCCAGCAGCCAGACTAGCGGGAGGGGGAAACAAGAGACCCAGTACTTC
TRBJ2-1,few,TRBV7-2,.,CASSLGVEQFF,TGTGCCAGCAGCTTAGGTGTTGAGCAGTTCTTC
TRBJ2-7,.,TRBV11-2,.,CASSQVEGLAYEQYF,TGTGCCAGCAGCCAAGTGGAGGGATTAGCCTACGAGCAGTACTTC
TRBJ1-2,.,TRBV29-1,TRBD1,CSVGGQGVYTF,TGCAGCGTTGGAGGGCAGGGGGTCTACACCTTC
TRBJ1-6,few,TRBV7-2,TRBD1,CASSPTRQGNSPLHF,TGTGCCAGCAGCCCAACCCGACAGGGGAATTCACCCCTCCACTTT
TRBJ1-2,.,TRBV7-9,TRBD1,CASSWTGIYGYTF,TGTGCCAGCAGCTGGACAGGCATCTATGGCTACACCTTC
TRBJ1-2,many,TRBV7-9,.,CASSSLGGYTF,TGTGCCAGCAGCTCACTGGGTGGCTACACCTTC
TRBJ2-3,.,TRBV20-1,TRBD2,CSARPGLVRTDTQYF,TGCAGTGCTAGACCGGGACTAGTGCGCACAGATACGCAGTATTTT
TRBJ2-2,.,TRBV29-1,TRBD1,CSGRGQGAGTGELFF,TGCAGCGGGCGGGGACAGGGGGCTGGCACCGGGGAGCTGTTTTTT
TRBJ2-7,.,TRBV7-2,TRBD2,CASSLVLASSGRGGEQYF,TGTGCCAGCAGCTTAGTTCTAGCGTCTAGCGGGAGGGGAGGGGAGCAGTACTTC
TRBJ2-7,.,TRBV27,TRBD2,CASRAGSSGSYEQYF,TGTGCCAGCAGGGCCGGGAGTAGCGGGAGCTACGAGCAGTACTTC
TRBJ1-2,many,TRBV24-1,.,CATSEAGNYGYTF,TGTGCCACCAGTGAGGCAGGGAACTATGGCTACACCTTC
TRBJ2-5,few,TRBV5-4,.,CASSWRDRQETQYF,TGTGCCAGCAGCTGGAGGGACAGACAAGAGACCCAGTACTTC
TRBJ2-1,.,TRBV11-2,TRBD1,CASSLDGTGDNEQFF,TGTGCCAGCAGCTTAGATGGGACAGGGGACAATGAGCAGTTCTTC
TRBJ1-5,.,TRBV10-3,.,CAISEGPLINQPQHF,TGTGCCATCAGTGAGGGACCTCTTATAAATCAGCCCCAGCATTTT
TRBJ2-6,.,TRBV6-6,.,CASSSPFGANVLTF,TGTGCCAGCAGTTCCCCTTTTGGGGCCAACGTCCTGACTTTC
TRBJ2-7,once,TRBV7-2,.,CASSLDGDLLSYEQYF,TGTGCCAGCAGCTTGGACGGCGACCTGTTGTCCTACGAGCAGTACTTC
TRBJ1-4,.,TRBV7-9,TRBD1,CASSRRQGNNEKLFF,TGTGCCAGCAGCCGTCGACAGGGAAATAATGAAAAACTGTTTTTT
TRBJ2-2,once,TRBV29-1,TRBD2,CSVELTSSGNTGELFF,TGCAGCGTTGAACTGACTAGCTCGGGCAACACCGGGGAGCTGTTTTTT
TRBJ2-5,.,TRBV6-5,.,CASSPRLGKETQYF,TGTGCCAGCAGTCCGAGACTGGGCAAAGAGACCCAGTACTTC
TRBJ2-5,.,TRBV7-3,TRBD2,CASSRGLARETQYF,TGTGCCAGCAGCCGGGGACTAGCGAGGGAGACCCAGTACTTC
TRBJ2-7,.,TRBV19,.,CASTTGVAGEQYF,TGTGCCAGTACCACCGGGGTAGCTGGCGAGCAGTACTTC
TRBJ1-4,.,TRBV25-1,TRBD1,CASRSQGGEKLFF,TGTGCCAGCAGATCCCAGGGGGGTGAAAAACTGTTTTTT
TRBJ1-2,few,TRBV11-3,.,CASSPGKNYGYTF,TGTGCCAGCAGCCCAGGAAAGAACTATGGCTACACCTTC
TRBJ1-2,once,TRBV10-3,.,CAIRDPGRDDGYTF,TGTGCCATCAGGGATCCGGGACGGGATGATGGCTACACCTTC
TRBJ2-2,.,TRBV7-2,.,CASSPDRWRELFF,TGTGCCAGCAGCCCCGACAGGTGGCGGGAGCTGTTTTTT
TRBJ1-1,.,TRBV19,.,CASGTGLNTEAFF,TGTGCCAGTGGTACGGGCTTGAACACTGAAGCTTTCTTT
TRBJ1-1,.,TRBV5-1,.,CASTIGGPSGTEAFF,TGCGCCAGCACCATCGGTGGGCCCTCGGGCACTGAAGCTTTCTTT
TRBJ2-7,.,TRBV6-5,TRBD2,CASNVAGASHEQYF,TGTGCCAGCAACGTAGCGGGAGCCAGCCACGAGCAGTACTTC
TRBJ1-1,.,TRBV20-1,.,CSARGTLNTEAFF,TGCAGTGCTAGAGGGACTCTGAACACTGAAGCTTTCTTT
TRBJ1-1,.,TRBV29-1,.,CSVEESEAFF,TGCAGCGTTGAAGAGTCTGAAGCTTTCTTT
TRBJ1-2,.,TRBV7-2,TRBD1,CASSIGYRGNYGYTF,TGTGCCAGCAGCATAGGGTACAGGGGAAACTATGGCTACACCTTC
TRBJ1-1,many,TRBV29-1,.,CSVAEGMNTEAFF,TGCAGCGTTGCCGAGGGCATGAACACTGAAGCTTTCTTT
TRBJ2-7,.,TRBV2,.,CASSPRVAGPSYEQYF,TGTGCCAGCAGCCCCCGGGTTGCGGGGCCCTCCTACGAGCAGTACTTC
TRBJ1-5,.,TRBV24-1,.,CASSDGSNQPQQF,TGTGCCAGCAGTGACGGTAGCAATCAGCCCCAGCAGTTT
TRBJ2-5,.,TRBV7-9,TRBD2,CASSSVAGEGTQYF,TGCGCCAGCAGCTCGGTGGCGGGAGAGGGGACCCAGTACTTC
TRBJ2-5,.,TRBV6-5,.,CASSHMGARETQYF,TGTGCCAGCAGTCACATGGGGGCGAGAGAGACCCAGTACTTC
TRBJ2-7,.,TRBV5-5,.,CASSLYLGQSSYEQYF,TGTGCCAGCAGCTTGTATTTAGGCCAGAGCTCCTACGAGCAGTACTTC
TRBJ2-5,.,TRBV7-2,TRBD2,CASNKVAGSVETQYF,TGTGCCAGCAACAAAGTAGCGGGAAGTGTGGAGACCCAGTACTTC
TRBJ1-6,many,TRBV7-9,TRBD1,CASSPTMTGFSPLHF,TGTGCCAGCAGCCCGACCATGACAGGGTTTTCACCCCTCCACTTT
TRBJ2-5,few,TRBV12-3/TRBV12-4,.,CASSLKAIQETQYF,TGTGCCAGCAGTTTGAAAGCCATACAAGAGACCCAGTACTTC
TRBJ1-1,.,TRBV19,TRBD1,CASSRPGQLNTEAFF,TGTGCCAGTAGCCGCCCGGGACAGTTGAACACTGAAGCTTTCTTT
TRBJ1-5,few,TRBV9,TRBD1,CASSATTGVNQPQHF,TGTGCCAGCAGCGCGACGACAGGGGTAAATCAGCCCCAGCATTTT
TRBJ1-2,.,TRBV29-1,.,CSARTVTDYTF,TGCAGCGCGAGGACCGTTACTGACTACACCTTC
TRBJ2-6,.,TRBV25-1,.,CASSAWTSGANVLTF,TGTGCCAGCAGTGCATGGACCTCTGGGGCCAACGTCCTGACTTTC
TRBJ1-2,.,TRBV25-1,.,CASSEVDGDGYTF,TGTGCCAGCAGTGAAGTGGACGGAGATGGCTACACCTTC
TRBJ1-2,few,TRBV5-8,.,CASSDGGVVYGYTF,TGTGCCAGCAGCGACGGAGGGGTCGTCTATGGCTACACCTTC
TRBJ1-5,many,TRBV29-1,TRBD1,CSAGTGGGNQPQHF,TGCAGCGCCGGGACAGGGGGAGGCAATCAGCCCCAGCATTTT